The TCR beta chain described here comes from a study of blood T cell repertoires in COVID-19. For the study at large: Nucleic acid was either cDNA or gDNA, and it came from T cells, B-cell-depleted T cells, or PBMCs.

Trimming left V 4 bases short and J 3 bases short, with 13 bases between. Germline V lookup: CDR1 SGHNT, CDR2 YYREEE (reference sequence). The CDR3 is made up of 15 amino acids. Sequencing was performed with immunoSEQ multiplex PCR; in TCRdb, only in-frame clones are kept and a portion is missing. The table records about 150,000 clones, just over 85% of them present only once. The material sequenced was peripheral blood. This receptor was taken from a man aged 65-85 years with acute or convalescent COVID-19. The chain joins TRBV5-4 to TRBJ1-4; D perhaps matches TRBD1 (5 bases). The CDR3 loop is CASSPGRGSNEKLFF. For the CDR3, the DNA is TGTGCCAGCAGCCCCGGGCGGGGCTCTAATGAAAAACTGTTTTTT.